What follows are 18 T cell receptor beta chains derived from one specimen sequenced in a study of cytomegalovirus exposure and HLA in healthy donors (dated by TCRdb to 2015 to 2018). The protocol used for the library was the immunoSEQ multiplex PCR assay. The multiplex PCR relied on a mix of 60 forward primers for TCR Vbeta segments and 13 reverse primers for TCR Jbeta segments. TCRdb limited this immuneACCESS table to in-frame rearrangements with V and J called. A share of clones is missing; checked studies link under half to unresolved V genes, and the rest is unexplained. In this sample the table shows approximately 180,000 clones, roughly 80% of which occur a single time. Clones ranked in the top ten supply around 1.7% of the sample. The sample was PBMCs. Source of these receptors: a young woman in good health and CMV-seronegative.

J is TRBJ2-3 and V is TRBV7-2; no clear D gene. Per germline, CDR1 SGHTA and CDR2 FQGNSA. This CDR3 region has 14 residues. V was pared by 7 bases and J by 0 bases, with 11 bases between. CDR3 nucleotides: TGTGCCAGCACGACATATCTTAGCACAGATACGCAGTATTTT. Its translation is CASTTYLSTDTQYF.

This sequence joins TRBV27 and TRBJ2-2; TRBD2 matches at 11 bases. CDR3 size: 16 residues. The junction had 6 bases not matched to a gene; V was cut back by 2 bases and J by 7 bases. Per the germline V gene, CDR1 is MNHEY and CDR2 is SMNVEV (reference sequence). CDR3 loop: CASSLLSGRADGELFF. The CDR3 bases are TGTGCCAGCAGTTTACTTAGCGGGAGGGCCGACGGGGAGCTGTTTTTT.

The chain couples TRBV4-1 to TRBJ2-7; 8 positions agree with TRBD1. The length of the CDR3 is 14 residues. J lost 6 bases, V lost 4 bases, and 8 bases had no gene match. Germline loops: CDR1 MGHRA, CDR2 YSYEKL. Here the CDR3 reads CASSLSDRDSEQYF. CDR3 DNA: TGCGCCAGCAGCCTCTCGGACAGGGACTCCGAGCAGTACTTC.

J is TRBJ2-5 and V is TRBV9, with no clear D. The CDR3 covers 14 residues. V was cut by 6 bases and J by 5 bases, with 17 bases left in between. Looked up from germline, CDR1 is SGDLS and CDR2 is YYNGEE. The CDR3 here is CASTSGTRGETQYF. The CDR3 region has the DNA TGTGCCAGCACCTCTGGCACCCGCGGTGAGACCCAGTACTTC.

This clone has just one count. This chain joins TRBV28 and TRBJ1-3; D possibly corresponds to TRBD1 (5 bases). Trimming left V 6 bases short and J 11 bases short, with 23 bases between. This CDR3 spans 15 amino acids. Germline V gene lookup returns CDR1 MDHEN and CDR2 SYDVKM. The CDR3 loop is CASREMRRGADSIYF. Written as DNA, the CDR3 is TGTGCCAGCAGAGAAATGCGCCGCGGGGCGGACTCCATATATTTT.

This clone was found once. V and J are TRBV6-5 and TRBJ1-2; D gene ambiguous. V lost 4 bases and J lost 3, with 12 bases in between. The CDR3 loop spans 14 amino acids. CDR1 is MNHEY and CDR2 is SVGAGI in the germline V gene. The CDR3 nucleotides are TGTGCCAGCAGTTCCCCCGGGTCCTACTATGGCTACACCTTC. Encoded protein: CASSSPGSYYGYTF.

The chain recombines TRBV7-2 with TRBJ1-3; D is unclear. V lost 1 base, J lost 0 bases, and 16 bases lay in between. The CDR3 contains 18 residues. Germline V gene sequence: CDR1 SGHTA, CDR2 FQGNSA. CDR3 nucleotides: TGTGCCAGCAGCTTAGAGTCCCGACACGCGCTCTCTGGAAACACCATATATTTT. It translates to CASSLESRHALSGNTIYF.

This clone has just one count. This rearrangement joins TRBV19 to TRBJ2-1, with 8 bases identical to TRBD2. This CDR3 comprises 15 residues. Germline assignment: CDR1 LNHDA and CDR2 SQIVND (reference sequence). J gave up 4 bases and V 5 bases, and 7 bases lay outside the gene matches. The CDR3 DNA follows: TGTGCCAGTAGTTCCGAGGGACTAGATTACAATGAGCAGTTCTTC. This codes for CASSSEGLDYNEQFF.

This clone appeared once. This chain uses TRBV29-1 with TRBJ2-7; 9 positions agree with TRBD1. Germline V CDR1 and CDR2: SQVTM, ANQGSEA. The CDR3 is 14 amino acids. The V segment lost 7 bases and the J segment 3 bases; nucleotides outside the gene matches: 10. CDR3: CSARGGQGIYEQYF. In DNA, the CDR3 is TGCAGCGCCCGAGGGGGACAGGGAATCTACGAGCAGTACTTC.

The gene calls are TRBV11-2 and TRBJ2-2; 11 bases align to TRBD2. The germline V gene encodes CDR1 SGHAT and CDR2 FQNNGV. Trimming took 4 bases from V and 5 from J; bases not matched to a gene: 3. The CDR3 is made up of 15 amino acids. DNA for the CDR3: TGTGCCAGCAGCTCGAGGACTAGCGGGACCGGGGAGCTGTTTTTT. Translation gives CASSSRTSGTGELFF.

The chain links TRBV30 to TRBJ1-2; 8 bases are shared with TRBD1. Unmatched junction bases numbered 5, after V lost 2 bases and J lost 3 bases. The CDR3 runs to 14 residues. Looked up from germline, CDR1 is GTSNPN and CDR2 is SVGIG (reference sequence). In DNA, the CDR3 is TGTGCCTGGAGTTGGCAGGGGGCGGACTATGGCTACACCTTC. Amino acid sequence: CAWSWQGADYGYTF.

Concerning this clone itself: Other DNA variants within this sample encode the same CDR3. V usage is TRBV10-3 and J usage is TRBJ1-5, with 7 bases aligning to TRBD1. Losses at the gene ends were 6 bases for V and 0 bases for J; bases not matched to a gene: 11. CDR1 and CDR2 (germline): ENHRY, SYGVKD. The CDR3 is 17 residues long. For the CDR3, the DNA is TGTGCCATCAGCGAGGACAGGCGACCCTATAGCAATCAGCCCCAGCATTTT. It codes for CAISEDRRPYSNQPQHF.

The chain combines TRBV29-1 with TRBJ2-1; 12 bases are a match to TRBD2. The CDR3 has 17 amino acids. Germline V gene sequence: CDR1 SQVTM, CDR2 ANQGSEA. The V gene end was trimmed by 3 bases and the J gene end by 3 bases; junction bases not matched to a gene: 9. The CDR3 DNA follows: TGCAGCGTTGACGGACTAGCGGGACGAGAAATCTACAATGAGCAGTTCTTC. Translating it yields CSVDGLAGREIYNEQFF.

This chain joins TRBV28 and TRBJ2-1, with TRBD1 matching 7 bases. This CDR3 is 14 amino acids long. V was clipped by 10 bases and J by 1 base; unmatched bases: 7. Germline CDR1 and CDR2: MDHEN and SYDVKM. In nucleotides, the CDR3 is TGTGCCACCTCAACAGGGGTTTCCTACAATGAGCAGTTCTTC. Protein: CATSTGVSYNEQFF.

The chain joins TRBV11-3 to TRBJ2-5; perhaps TRBD2 as D (5 bases). Germline lookup yields CDR1 SGHNT and CDR2 YENEEA. The V end lost 8 bases, the J end lost 6 bases, and 19 bases lay between the germline ends. There are 14 residues in the CDR3. CDR3 DNA: TGTGCCAGCGGGTCAGGCGGGCAGGAAAAGACCCAGTACTTC. Protein product: CASGSGGQEKTQYF. Full variable domain (rest looked up from reference TRBV11-3 and TRBJ2-5): EAGVVQSPRYKIIEKKQPVAFWCNPISGHNTLYWYLQNLGQGPELLIRYENEEAVDDSQLPKDRFSAERLKGVDSTLKIQPAELGDSAVYLCASGSGGQEKTQYFGPGTRLLVL.

This chain uses TRBV2 with TRBJ1-2; TRBD1 might be the D (5 bases). V was clipped by 1 base and J by 4 bases, with 13 bases between them. Germline CDR1 is SNHLY and CDR2 is FYNNEI. CDR3 length: 15 residues. The CDR3 protein is CASSEVGQGAYGYTF. Here the CDR3 DNA reads TGTGCCAGCAGTGAAGTTGGGCAGGGCGCCTATGGCTACACCTTC.

CDR3 in DNA: TGTGCCAGCAGTACCAAGTCGGGGGGGCTGTGGGGCTACACCTTC. This sequence encodes CASSTKSGGLWGYTF. The genes are TRBV27 and TRBJ1-2; D is possibly TRBD1 (6 bases). The CDR3 is made up of 15 amino acids. Germline V gene data show CDR1 as MNHEY and CDR2 as SMNVEV (reference sequence). Trimming pared 5 bases from V and 8 bases from J, leaving 21 bases between.

The chain is built from TRBV11-2 and TRBJ2-5; D ambiguous. The DNA end favors TRBJ2-7, so the J call may be wrong. The germline V gene encodes CDR1 SGHAT and CDR2 FQNNGV. The CDR3 contains 13 residues. CDR3 sequence reads: CASSLDPAYEQYF. The CDR3 region has the DNA TGTGCCAGCAGCTTAGACCCCGCCTACGAGCAGTACTTC.